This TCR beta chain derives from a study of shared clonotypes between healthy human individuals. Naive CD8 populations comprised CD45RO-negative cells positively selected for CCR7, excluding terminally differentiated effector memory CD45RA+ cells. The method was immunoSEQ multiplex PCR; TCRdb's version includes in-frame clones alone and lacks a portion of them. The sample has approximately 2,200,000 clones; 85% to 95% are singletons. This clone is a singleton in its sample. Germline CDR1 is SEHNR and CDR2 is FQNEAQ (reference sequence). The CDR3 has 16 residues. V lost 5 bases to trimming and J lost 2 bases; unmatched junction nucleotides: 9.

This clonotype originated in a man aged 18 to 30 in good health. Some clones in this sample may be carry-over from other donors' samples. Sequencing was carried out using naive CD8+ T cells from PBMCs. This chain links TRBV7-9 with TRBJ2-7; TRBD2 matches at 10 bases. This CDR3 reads CASSPSWTSGTYEQYF. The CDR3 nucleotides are TGTGCCAGCAGCCCTTCCTGGACTAGCGGTACCTACGAGCAGTACTTC.